This entry concerns a single TCR beta chain. Its antigen is currently unknown. These data are taken from a study of CD8 T cells in ankylosing spondylitis. Overall study findings and caveats: Several of the motif variants were reported before in synovial fluid and blood from reactive arthritis. A TCR beta motif of 7 to 9 highly homologous variants seemed to mark ankylosing spondylitis blood. There was reportedly significant enrichment of clones that were disease-linked in matched ankylosing spondylitis synovial fluid.

Trimming stripped 1 base from V and 3 bases from J, with 6 bases between. CDR1 is SGHTA, CDR2 FQGNSA, per germline. The CDR3 runs 13 residues. Each CDR3 protein is one row after TCRdb ran MiXCR on the 5' RACE reads. The sample yields 670,000 or so distinct CDR3 sequences, roughly 19% seen once. The chain is built from TRBV7-2 and TRBJ1-2; D perhaps matches TRBD1 (5 bases). Sequenced sample: blood, either unsorted or a sorted T cell fraction (not recorded which). This receptor was obtained from a male donor with ankylosing spondylitis. CDR3 loop: CASSLEGHYGYTF. The CDR3 DNA follows: TGTGCCAGCAGCTTAGAGGGACACTATGGCTACACCTTC.